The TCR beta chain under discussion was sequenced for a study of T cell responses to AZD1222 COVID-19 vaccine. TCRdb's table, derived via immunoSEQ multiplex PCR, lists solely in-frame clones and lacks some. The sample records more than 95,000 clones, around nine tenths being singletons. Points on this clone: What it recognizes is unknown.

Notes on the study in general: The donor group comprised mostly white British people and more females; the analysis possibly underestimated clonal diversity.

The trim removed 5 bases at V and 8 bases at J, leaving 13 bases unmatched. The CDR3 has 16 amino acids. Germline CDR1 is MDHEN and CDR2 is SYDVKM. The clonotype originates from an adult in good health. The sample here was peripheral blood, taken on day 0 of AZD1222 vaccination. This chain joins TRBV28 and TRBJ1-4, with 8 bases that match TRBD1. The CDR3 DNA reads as TGTGCCAGCAGTCTTATAGGACAGGGTAATGAGGAAAAACTGTTTTTT. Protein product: CASSLIGQGNEEKLFF. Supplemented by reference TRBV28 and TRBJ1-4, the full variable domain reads DVKVTQSSRYLVKRTGEKVFLECVQDMDHENMFWYRQDPGLGLRLIYFSYDVKMKEKGDIPEGYSVSREKKERFSLILESASTNQTSMYLCASSLIGQGNEEKLFFGSGTQLSVL.